The rows below give T cell receptor beta chains drawn from one sample of a study of post-analysis software for immune sequencing data. Each CDR3 protein gets one entry after TCRdb re-called the PCR reads with MiXCR. The sample has hundreds of thousands of distinct CDR3 sequences, roughly 58% seen once; the top ten hold approximately 4.3%. Sequencing was done on a sample of blood. These receptors came from a girl aged 10 to 17 with multiple sclerosis. Both conserved end residues are part of each CDR3. The D gene is left open where the match is weak. A clone size is listed for some rows: how often the clone was seen (once, few, many), or a class if it is expanded.

D gene	V gene	clone size	J gene	CDR3 protein	CDR3 DNA
.	TRBV20-1	.	TRBJ2-4	CSARDLYIQYF	TGCAGTGCTCGTGACTTGTACATTCAGTACTTC
.	TRBV7-9	.	TRBJ1-2	CASSPSREGENYGYTF	TGTGCCAGCAGCCCGAGCCGGGAAGGTGAGAACTATGGCTACACCTTC
.	TRBV6-1	.	TRBJ2-7	CASSEGDSYEQYF	TGTGCCAGCAGTGAGGGGGATTCCTACGAGCAGTACTTC
.	TRBV3-1	.	TRBJ2-2	CASSQGGTRNTGELFF	TGTGCCAGCAGCCAAGGCGGGACAAGAAACACCGGGGAGCTGTTTTTT
.	TRBV30	.	TRBJ1-5	CAWSSSTRQPQHF	TGTGCCTGGAGCAGCTCCACCAGGCAGCCCCAGCATTTT
TRBD1	TRBV20-1	few	TRBJ1-5	CSARQGNQPQHF	TGCAGTGCAAGACAGGGTAATCAGCCCCAGCATTTT
.	TRBV6-5	.	TRBJ1-1	CASSNDKRAEAFF	TGTGCCAGCAGCAATGACAAGCGGGCTGAAGCTTTCTTT
TRBD1	TRBV20-1	few	TRBJ2-7	CSARETGYYEQYF	TGCAGTGCTAGGGAGACAGGGTACTACGAGCAGTACTTC
.	TRBV7-9	.	TRBJ2-5	CASSSSVRETQYF	TGTGCCAGCAGCTCCTCCGTAAGGGAGACCCAGTACTTC
TRBD1	TRBV20-1	.	TRBJ1-5	CSAPGQGGNQPQHF	TGCAGTGCTCCCGGACAGGGGGGGAATCAGCCCCAGCATTTT